The following is a T cell receptor (beta chain) sequence with its context. Its antigen is unknown. PCR involved 60 Vbeta and 13 Jbeta primers. Sequencing used immunoSEQ multiplex PCR; TCRdb keeps in-frame clones, though not all of them. The sample table sets out some 130,000 clones. The data originate from a study of cytomegalovirus exposure and HLA in healthy donors. Study-level points and caveats: In presence/absence analyses, roughly uniform sequencing depth across donors was assumed. Testing in vitro showed a few CMV-associated chains specific for CMV antigens. The authors later found TCR association rates varying by HLA locus, with DRB1 most and HLA-C fewest. Per a prior analysis, the majority of TCR beta V segments were productive roughly 90% or roughly 30% of the time.

V lost 6 bases to trimming and J lost 5 bases, with 10 bases between them. The CDR3 has 12 amino acids. Germline CDR1 and CDR2: SGHAT and FQDESV (reference sequence). The rearrangement joins TRBV11-1 to TRBJ2-5, with a tentative D call TRBD1 (5 bases). Sequenced: PBMCs. The TCR originated in a man aged 18 to 29 in good health and CMV-seronegative. The CDR3 here is CASSSRAETQYF. The CDR3 coding sequence is TGTGCCAGCAGTTCCAGGGCCGAGACCCAGTACTTC.